This T cell receptor beta chain was captured by sequencing in a study of OX40 agonist ivuxolimab in advanced cancers. Study results and limitations: CD4+ and CD8+ T cells in blood underwent clonal expansion by week 6 at 0.1 to 3.0 mg/kg.

A history of autoimmune disease or systemic immunosuppression excluded patients. As for this clone: Its cognate antigen is unknown.

Repertoires were generated with immunoSEQ multiplex PCR, while TCRdb's copy carries only in-frame clones and drops some. The table shows fewer than 30,000 clones, with 84% occurring only once. Trimming at V came to 4 bases and at J to 0 bases, leaving 6 bases not matched to a gene. The CDR3 extends over 15 amino acids. Germline V gives CDR1 SEHNR, CDR2 FQNEAQ (reference sequence). The receptor was derived from an adult with an advanced solid tumor such as melanoma, head and neck, liver or kidney cancer. The sample consisted of CD4+ or CD8+ T cells sorted from blood, taken in a trial of the OX40 agonist ivuxolimab. The chain uses TRBV7-9 and TRBJ2-7, with 7 bases fitting TRBD1. In DNA, the CDR3 is TGTGCCAGCAGCTCGTGGACAGGAAGCTCCTACGAGCAGTACTTC. Translated: CASSSWTGSSYEQYF.